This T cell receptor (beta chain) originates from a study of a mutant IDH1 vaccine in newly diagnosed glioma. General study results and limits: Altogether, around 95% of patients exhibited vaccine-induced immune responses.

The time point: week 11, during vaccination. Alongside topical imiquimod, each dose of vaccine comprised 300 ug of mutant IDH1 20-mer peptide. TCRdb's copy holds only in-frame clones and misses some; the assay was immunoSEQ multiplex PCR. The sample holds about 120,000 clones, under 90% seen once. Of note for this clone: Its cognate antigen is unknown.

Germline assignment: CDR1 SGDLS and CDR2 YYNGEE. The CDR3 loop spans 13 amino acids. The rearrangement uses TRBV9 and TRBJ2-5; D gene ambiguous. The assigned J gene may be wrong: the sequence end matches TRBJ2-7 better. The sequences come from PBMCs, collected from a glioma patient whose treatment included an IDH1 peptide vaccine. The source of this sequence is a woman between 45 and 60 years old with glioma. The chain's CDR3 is CASSVGATYEQYF. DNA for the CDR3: TGTGCCAGCAGCGTCGGCGCCACCTACGAGCAGTACTTC.